This T cell receptor (beta chain) is from a study of Tregs in tolerant kidney transplant recipients. Worth noting for this clone: Its matching antigen is unknown.

The method was immunoSEQ multiplex PCR; TCRdb's version includes in-frame clones alone and lacks a portion of them. The sample holds roughly 250,000 clones; around 81% are singletons and the top ten take less than 0.75%. Study observations and caveats: Few patients were studied, so findings need validation in larger groups.

This TCR derives from a human donor in good health. The sample consisted of CD4+ T cells from blood.

CDR3 residues: CAWSVPPLERMNTEAFF. CDR3 DNA sequence: TGTGCCTGGAGTGTCCCACCTCTAGAACGAATGAACACTGAAGCTTTCTTT. J is TRBJ1-1 and V is TRBV30; D unclear. V was clipped by 0 bases and J by 0 bases, with 17 bases between them. The CDR3 runs 17 residues. The V gene's germline CDR1 is GTSNPN and CDR2 SVGIG (reference sequence).